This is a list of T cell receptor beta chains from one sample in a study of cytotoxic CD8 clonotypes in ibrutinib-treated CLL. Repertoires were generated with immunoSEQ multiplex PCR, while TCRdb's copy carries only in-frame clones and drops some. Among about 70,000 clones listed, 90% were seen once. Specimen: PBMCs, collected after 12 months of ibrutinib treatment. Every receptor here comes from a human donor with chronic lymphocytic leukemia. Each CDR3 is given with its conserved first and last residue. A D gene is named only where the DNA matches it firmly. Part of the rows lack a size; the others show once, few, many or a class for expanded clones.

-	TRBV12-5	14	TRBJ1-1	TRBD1	TGTGCTAGTGGCCACTGGACAGGGTTGGTTGAAGCTTTCTTT	CASGHWTGLVEAFF
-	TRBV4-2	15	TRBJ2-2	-	TGTGCCAGCTCCCCCGGGACCCAGGGGGGCGGGGAGCTGTTTTTT	CASSPGTQGGGELFF
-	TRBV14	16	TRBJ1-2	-	TGTGCCAGCAGCCAAGATCATGCAGGGTCGTTATCTGGCTACACCTTC	CASSQDHAGSLSGYTF
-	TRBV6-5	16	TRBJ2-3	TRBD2	TGTGCCAGCAGTTACGGGCTAGCGGGAGGCACAGATACGCAGTATTTT	CASSYGLAGGTDTQYF
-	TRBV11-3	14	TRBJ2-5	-	TGTGCCAGCAGCGCGCGCCAGCAAGAAGAGACCCAGTACTTC	CASSARQQEETQYF
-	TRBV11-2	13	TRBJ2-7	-	TGTGCCAGCAGCTTAGATACAGGGCTCGAGCAGTACTTC	CASSLDTGLEQYF
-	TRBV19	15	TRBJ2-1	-	TGTGCCAGTAGGCCCCACCGGGACATCCAGGGTGAGCAGTTCTTC	CASRPHRDIQGEQFF
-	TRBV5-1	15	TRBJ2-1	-	TGCGCCAGCAACCCCGGGACTCACTCCTACAATGAGCAGTTCTTC	CASNPGTHSYNEQFF
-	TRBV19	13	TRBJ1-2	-	TGTGCCAGTAGTATGGAGAGGGGATATGGCTACACCTTC	CASSMERGYGYTF
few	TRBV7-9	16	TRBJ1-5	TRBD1	TGTGCCAGCAGCTCCCTCGGACAGGGTGACAATCAGCCCCAGCATTTT	CASSSLGQGDNQPQHF
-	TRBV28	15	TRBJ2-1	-	TGTGCCAGCAGTGCGGCAGGTACTCCCTACAATGAGCAGTTCTTC	CASSAAGTPYNEQFF
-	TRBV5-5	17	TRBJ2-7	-	TGTGCCAGCAGCTTGGTCGGGAGTCTTGTCAGTGGGTACGAGCAGTACTTC	CASSLVGSLVSGYEQYF
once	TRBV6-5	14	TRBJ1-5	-	TGTGCCAGCAGTTACAGCGCCGGTCATCAGCCCCAGCATTTT	CASSYSAGHQPQHF
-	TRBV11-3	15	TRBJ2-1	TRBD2	TGTGCCAGCAGCCCAGGCAGGACTAGTTACAATGAGCAGTTCTTC	CASSPGRTSYNEQFF
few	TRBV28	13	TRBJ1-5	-	TGTGCCAGCAGTATTCTACTCGATCAGCCCCAGCATTTT	CASSILLDQPQHF
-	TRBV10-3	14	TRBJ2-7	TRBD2	TGTGCCATCACCTCTAGCGGGAGCTCCTACGAGCAGTACTTC	CAITSSGSSYEQYF
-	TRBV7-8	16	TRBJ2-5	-	TGTGCCAGCAGCCCCCGGGGGCCCCGACAGCAAGAGACCCAGTACTTC	CASSPRGPRQQETQYF
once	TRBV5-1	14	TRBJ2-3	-	TGCGCCAGCAGCCCCGGGACTAGCACAGATACGCAGTATTTT	CASSPGTSTDTQYF
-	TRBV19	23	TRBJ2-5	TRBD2	TGTGCCAGTAGCGCCCGGCGGATCGGGACTAGCGGGACGCCACACTACTCTCAAGAGACCCAGTACTTC	CASSARRIGTSGTPHYSQETQYF
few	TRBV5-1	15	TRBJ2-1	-	TGCGCCAGCAGGGCTTTCACAGCAGACTACAATGAGCAGTTCTTC	CASRAFTADYNEQFF